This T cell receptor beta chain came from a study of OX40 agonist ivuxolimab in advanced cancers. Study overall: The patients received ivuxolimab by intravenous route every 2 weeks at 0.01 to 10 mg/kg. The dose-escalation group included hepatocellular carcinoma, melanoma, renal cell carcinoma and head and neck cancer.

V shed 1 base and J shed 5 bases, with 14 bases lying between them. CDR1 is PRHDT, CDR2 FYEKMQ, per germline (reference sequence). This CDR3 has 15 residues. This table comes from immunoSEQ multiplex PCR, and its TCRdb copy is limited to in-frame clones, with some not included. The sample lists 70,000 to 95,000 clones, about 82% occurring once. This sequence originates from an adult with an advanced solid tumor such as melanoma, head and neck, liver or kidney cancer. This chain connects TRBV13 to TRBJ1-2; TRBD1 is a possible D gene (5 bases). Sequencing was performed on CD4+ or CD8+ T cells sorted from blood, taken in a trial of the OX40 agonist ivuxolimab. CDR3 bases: TGTGCCAGCAGCTTAGAGGCAGGGAGGCGATATGGCTACACCTTC. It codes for CASSLEAGRRYGYTF.